This T cell receptor beta chain was profiled in a study of blood T cell repertoires in COVID-19. Study at large: COVID-19 samples from acute and convalescent phases originated in the United States, Italy and Spain. Sources were T cells, B-cell-depleted T cells, or PBMCs; the material itself was cDNA or gDNA.

As handled by the study authors: Reference gene primer amplification in the assay estimated nucleated cell counts. Sequenced by immunoSEQ multiplex PCR; TCRdb stores in-frame clones only, minus some. Clone size and V and J calls were adopted from that table, with D and trimming inferred from the DNA. The sample consists of about 330,000 clones, 88% of them appearing once. Sequencing was done on a sample of peripheral blood. This receptor was obtained from a woman aged 50 to 65 with active or convalescent COVID-19.

The CDR3: CASSLESGMNSYGYTF. Written as DNA, the CDR3 is TGTGCCAGCAGCTTAGAATCGGGTATGAATAGCTATGGCTACACCTTC. The rearrangement uses TRBV7-6 and TRBJ1-2; D is unclear. The CDR3 consists of 16 residues. V gave up 1 base and J gave up 4 bases, with 16 bases separating them. Germline values: CDR1 SGHVS, CDR2 FNYEAQ.